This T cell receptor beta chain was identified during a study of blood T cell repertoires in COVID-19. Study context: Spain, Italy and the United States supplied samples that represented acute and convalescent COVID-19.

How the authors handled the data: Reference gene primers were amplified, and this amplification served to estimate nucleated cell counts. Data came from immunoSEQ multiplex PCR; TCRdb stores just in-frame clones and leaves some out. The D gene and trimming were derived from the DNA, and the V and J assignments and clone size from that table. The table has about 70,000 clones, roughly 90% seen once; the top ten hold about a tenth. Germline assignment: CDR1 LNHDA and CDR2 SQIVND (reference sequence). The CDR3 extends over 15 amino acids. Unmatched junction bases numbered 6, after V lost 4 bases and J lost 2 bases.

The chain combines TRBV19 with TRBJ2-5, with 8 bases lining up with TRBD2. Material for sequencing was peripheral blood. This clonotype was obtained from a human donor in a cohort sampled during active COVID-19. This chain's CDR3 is CASSTTSGRQETQYF. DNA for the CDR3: TGTGCCAGTAGTACGACAAGCGGGAGACAAGAGACCCAGTACTTC.